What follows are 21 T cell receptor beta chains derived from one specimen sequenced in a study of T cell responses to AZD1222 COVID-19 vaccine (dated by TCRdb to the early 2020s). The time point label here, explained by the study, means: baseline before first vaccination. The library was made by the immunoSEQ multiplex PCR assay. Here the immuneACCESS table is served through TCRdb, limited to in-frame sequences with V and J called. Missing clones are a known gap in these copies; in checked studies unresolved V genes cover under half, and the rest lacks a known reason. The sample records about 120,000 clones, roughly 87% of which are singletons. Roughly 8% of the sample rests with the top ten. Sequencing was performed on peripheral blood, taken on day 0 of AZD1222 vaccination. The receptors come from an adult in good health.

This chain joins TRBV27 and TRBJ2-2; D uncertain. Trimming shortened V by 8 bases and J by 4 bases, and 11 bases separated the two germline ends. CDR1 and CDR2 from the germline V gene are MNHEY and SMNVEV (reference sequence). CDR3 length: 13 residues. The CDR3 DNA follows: TGTGCCAGCGGGCTCGGAGTCACCGGGGAGCTGTTTTTT. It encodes CASGLGVTGELFF.

CDR3 coding DNA: TGTGCCAGCAGCTCTCCAAGATTCCCTGAAGCTTTCTTT. Its translation is CASSSPRFPEAFF. The rearrangement joins TRBV7-2 to TRBJ1-1, with no clear D. From germline, CDR1 is SGHTA and CDR2 FQGNSA. CDR3 length: 13 amino acids. The V gene lost 4 bases and the J gene lost 6 bases, with 12 bases spanning the gap. The whole variable domain, remainder taken from reference TRBV7-2 and TRBJ1-1, is GAGVSQSPSNKVTEKGKDVELRCDPISGHTALYWYRQSLGQGLEFLIYFQGNSAPDKSGLPSDRFSAERTGGSVSTLTIQRTQQEDSAVYLCASSSPRFPEAFFGQGTRLTVV.

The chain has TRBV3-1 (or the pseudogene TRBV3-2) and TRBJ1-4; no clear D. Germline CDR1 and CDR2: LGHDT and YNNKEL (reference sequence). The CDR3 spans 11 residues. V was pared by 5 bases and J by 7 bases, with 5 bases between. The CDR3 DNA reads TGTGCCAGCAGCTCAATTGAAAAACTGTTTTTT. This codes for CASSSIEKLFF.

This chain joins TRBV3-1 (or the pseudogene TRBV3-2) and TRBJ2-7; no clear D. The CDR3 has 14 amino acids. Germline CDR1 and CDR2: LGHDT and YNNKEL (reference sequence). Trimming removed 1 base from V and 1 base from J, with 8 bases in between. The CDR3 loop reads CASSQGQVSYEQYF. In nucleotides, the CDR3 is TGTGCCAGCAGCCAAGGGCAGGTATCCTACGAGCAGTACTTC.

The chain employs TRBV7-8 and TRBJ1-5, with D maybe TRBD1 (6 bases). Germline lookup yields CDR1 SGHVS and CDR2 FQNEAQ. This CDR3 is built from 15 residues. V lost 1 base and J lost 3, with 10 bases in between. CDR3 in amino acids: CASSLGTASNQPQHF. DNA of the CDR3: TGTGCCAGCAGCTTAGGGACAGCTTCCAATCAGCCCCAGCATTTT. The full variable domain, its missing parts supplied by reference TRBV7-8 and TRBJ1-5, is GAGVSQSPRYKVAKRGQDVALRCDPISGHVSLFWYQQALGQGPEFLTYFQNEAQLDKSGLPSDRFFAERPEGSVSTLKIQRTQQEDSAVYLCASSLGTASNQPQHFGDGTRLSIL.

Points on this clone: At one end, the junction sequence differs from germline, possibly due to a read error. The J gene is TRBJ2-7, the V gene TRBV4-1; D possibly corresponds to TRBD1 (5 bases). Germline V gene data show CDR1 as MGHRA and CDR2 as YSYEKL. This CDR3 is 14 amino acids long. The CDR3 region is CASSLSPTVYEQYF. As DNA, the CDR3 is TGCGCCAGCAGCTTGTCACCGACAGTCTACGAACAGTACTTC.

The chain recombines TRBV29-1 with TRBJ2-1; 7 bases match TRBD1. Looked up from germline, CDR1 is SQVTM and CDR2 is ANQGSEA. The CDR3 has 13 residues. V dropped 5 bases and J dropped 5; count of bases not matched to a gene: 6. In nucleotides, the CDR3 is TGCAGCGTTCGAGCAGGGGGTAACAATGAGCAGTTCTTC. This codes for CSVRAGGNNEQFF.

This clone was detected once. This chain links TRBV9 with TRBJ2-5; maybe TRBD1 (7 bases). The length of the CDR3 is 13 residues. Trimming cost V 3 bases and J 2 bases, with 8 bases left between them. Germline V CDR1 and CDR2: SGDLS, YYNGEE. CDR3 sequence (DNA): TGTGCCAGCAGCGCAGGGGGGCAAGAGACCCAGTACTTC. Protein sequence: CASSAGGQETQYF.

CDR3 bases: TGTGCCAGCAGTGGGTTGGGCGGAATCTCCTACGAGCAGTACTTC. This sequence encodes CASSGLGGISYEQYF. The chain links TRBV2 to TRBJ2-7; D ambiguous. The germline gives CDR1 SNHLY, CDR2 FYNNEI. There are 15 residues in the CDR3. V was trimmed by 4 bases and J by 0 bases, leaving 13 bases between them.

The CDR3 DNA sequence: TGTGCCAGCAGCCGAGGGACTCCCGTTGGGCTCTCTGGGGCCAACGTCCTGACTTTC. Translated: CASSRGTPVGLSGANVLTF. V is TRBV4-2 and J is TRBJ2-6; D may be TRBD2 (6 bases). In germline, CDR1 is LGHNA, CDR2 YNFKEQ. This CDR3 has 19 residues. Trimming removed 4 bases from V and 0 bases from J, with 19 bases in between.

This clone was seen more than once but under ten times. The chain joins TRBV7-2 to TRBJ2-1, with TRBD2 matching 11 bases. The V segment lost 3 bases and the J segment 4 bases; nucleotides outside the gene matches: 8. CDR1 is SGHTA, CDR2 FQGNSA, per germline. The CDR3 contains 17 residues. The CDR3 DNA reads TGTGCCAGCAGCTTGGGAACTAGCGGGAGTGGGTACAATGAGCAGTTCTTC. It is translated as CASSLGTSGSGYNEQFF.

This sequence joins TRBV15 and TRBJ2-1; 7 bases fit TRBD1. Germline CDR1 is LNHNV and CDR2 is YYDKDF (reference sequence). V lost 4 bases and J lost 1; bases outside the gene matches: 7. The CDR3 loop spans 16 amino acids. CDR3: CATSMRTGGSYNEQFF. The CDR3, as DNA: TGTGCCACCAGCATGCGGACAGGCGGATCCTACAATGAGCAGTTCTTC.

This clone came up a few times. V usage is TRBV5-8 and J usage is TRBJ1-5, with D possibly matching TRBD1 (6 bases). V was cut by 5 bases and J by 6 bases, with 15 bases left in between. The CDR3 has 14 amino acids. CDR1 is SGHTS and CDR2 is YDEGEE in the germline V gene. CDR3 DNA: TGTGCCAGCAGTCGGACAGAGCCTACTCAGCCCCAGCATTTT. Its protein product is CASSRTEPTQPQHF. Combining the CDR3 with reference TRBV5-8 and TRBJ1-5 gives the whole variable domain EAGVTQSPTHLIKTRGQQATLRCSPISGHTSVYWYQQALGLGLQFLLWYDEGEERNRGNFPPRFSGRQFPNYSSELNVNALELEDSALYLCASSRTEPTQPQHFGDGTRLSIL.

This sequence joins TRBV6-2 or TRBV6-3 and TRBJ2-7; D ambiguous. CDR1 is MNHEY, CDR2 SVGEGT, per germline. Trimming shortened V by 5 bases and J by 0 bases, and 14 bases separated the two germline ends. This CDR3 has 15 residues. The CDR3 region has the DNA TGTGCCAGCAGTCTGGGGTACGGAGACTCCTACGAGCAGTACTTC. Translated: CASSLGYGDSYEQYF.

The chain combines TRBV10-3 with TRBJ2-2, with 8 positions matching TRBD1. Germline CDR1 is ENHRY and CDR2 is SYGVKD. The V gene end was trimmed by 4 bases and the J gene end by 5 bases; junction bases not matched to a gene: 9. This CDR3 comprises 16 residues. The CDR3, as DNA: TGTGCCATCAGTGGCGAGGACAGGGTTAGGACCGGGGAGCTGTTTTTT. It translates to CAISGEDRVRTGELFF.

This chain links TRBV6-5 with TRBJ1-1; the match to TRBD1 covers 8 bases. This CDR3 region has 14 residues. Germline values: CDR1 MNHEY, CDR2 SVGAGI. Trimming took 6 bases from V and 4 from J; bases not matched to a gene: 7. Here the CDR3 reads CASSRDRHSTEAFF. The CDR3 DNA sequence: TGTGCCAGCAGCAGGGACAGGCACAGCACTGAAGCTTTCTTT.

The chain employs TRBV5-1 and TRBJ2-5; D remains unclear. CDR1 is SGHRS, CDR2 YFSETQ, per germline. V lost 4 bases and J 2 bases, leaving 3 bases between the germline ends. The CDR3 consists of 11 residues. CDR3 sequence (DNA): TGCGCCAGCAGCGATCAAGAGACCCAGTACTTC. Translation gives CASSDQETQYF.

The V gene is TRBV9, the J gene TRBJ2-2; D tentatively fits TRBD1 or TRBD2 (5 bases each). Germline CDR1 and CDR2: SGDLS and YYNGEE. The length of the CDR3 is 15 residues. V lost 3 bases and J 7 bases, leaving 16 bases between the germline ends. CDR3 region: CASSEGRSGNGELFF. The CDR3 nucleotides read TGTGCCAGCAGCGAGGGGAGAAGTGGAAACGGGGAGCTGTTTTTT.

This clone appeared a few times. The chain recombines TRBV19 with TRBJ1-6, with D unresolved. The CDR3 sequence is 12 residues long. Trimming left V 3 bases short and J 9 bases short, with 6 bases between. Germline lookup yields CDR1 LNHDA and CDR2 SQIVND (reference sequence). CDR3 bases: TGTGCCAGTAGTATTCCAGGTTCACCCCTCCACTTT. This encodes CASSIPGSPLHF.

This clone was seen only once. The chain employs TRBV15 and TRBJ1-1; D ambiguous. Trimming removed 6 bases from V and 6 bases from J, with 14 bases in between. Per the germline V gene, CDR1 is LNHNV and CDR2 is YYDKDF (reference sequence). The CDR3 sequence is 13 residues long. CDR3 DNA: TGTGCCACCAGTTCAGCCCCCGAGGCTGAAGCTTTCTTT. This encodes CATSSAPEAEAFF.

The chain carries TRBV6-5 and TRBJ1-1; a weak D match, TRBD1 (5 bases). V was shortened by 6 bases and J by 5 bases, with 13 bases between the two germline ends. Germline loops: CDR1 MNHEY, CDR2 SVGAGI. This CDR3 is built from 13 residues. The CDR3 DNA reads TGTGCCAGCAGCGGACGAGGGGAGACTGAAGCTTTCTTT. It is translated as CASSGRGETEAFF.